Below are 21 T cell receptor beta chains sequenced from a single sample in a study of blood T cells in healthy people across ages. A sample-barcoded 5' primer and a J-beta primer mix were used in a second PCR of roughly 7 to 11 cycles. TCRdb analysed the 5' RACE reads with MiXCR anew, one entry per CDR3 protein. This table holds approximately 810,000 distinct CDR3 sequences, around 34% found once. The sample was blood. The origin of the receptors is a man between 18 and 29 years old in good health.

This clonotype was detected only once. A much larger clone lies a single base off, so this may be a read error. The rearrangement links TRBV4-3 to TRBJ2-1; 10 bases map to TRBD2. The tail of the sequence fits TRBJ2-7 better, so the J call may be wrong. This CDR3 spans 16 amino acids. Looked up from germline, CDR1 is LGHNA and CDR2 is YSLEER. CDR3 nucleotide sequence: TGCGCCAGCAGCCAAGCTTCTAGCGGGGGATCGAATGAGCAGTACTTC. As protein: CASSQASSGGSNEQYF.

This clonotype was seen a handful of times. The V gene is TRBV7-8, the J gene TRBJ2-2; D might be TRBD1 or TRBD2, each matching 5 bases. CDR3 length: 16 residues. V was clipped by 11 bases and J by 7 bases, with 26 bases between them. The germline gives CDR1 SGHVS, CDR2 FQNEAQ. Here the CDR3 reads CAAEEPGAGMDGELFF. CDR3 sequence (DNA): TGTGCCGCGGAAGAACCCGGGGCAGGGATGGACGGGGAGCTGTTTTTT.

This sequence joins TRBV7-2 and TRBJ2-3; no reliable D call. Trimming removed 5 bases at V and 4 bases at J, with 7 bases between. Germline V gives CDR1 SGHTA, CDR2 FQGNSA. The CDR3 runs to 12 residues. The CDR3 protein is CASSIISDTQYF. The CDR3 DNA sequence: TGTGCCAGCAGCATTATATCAGATACGCAGTATTTT.

V and J are TRBV20-1 and TRBJ2-7; a possible D gene is TRBD2 (5 bases). The V end was cut by 0 bases, the J end by 5 bases, with 17 bases between. CDR3 length: 15 amino acids. Germline CDR1 and CDR2: DFQATT and SNEGSKA (reference sequence). The CDR3 DNA reads as TGCAGTGCTAGAGATCATATAGGGCTAGCAGACGAGCAGTACTTC. Translation gives CSARDHIGLADEQYF.

The chain combines TRBV28 with TRBJ2-6; D remains ambiguous. Germline CDR1 and CDR2: MDHEN and SYDVKM. With 5 bases removed from V and 2 bases from J, the gap between germline ends came to 19 bases. This CDR3 is 18 amino acids long. The CDR3: CASSHPNMDQAGANVLTF. The CDR3 DNA sequence: TGTGCCAGCAGTCACCCAAATATGGATCAGGCTGGGGCCAACGTCCTGACTTTC.

This clonotype was seen a handful of times. The chain recombines TRBV5-5 with TRBJ2-7; 7 nucleotides line up with TRBD1. Germline V CDR1 and CDR2: SGHKS, YYEKEE (reference sequence). The CDR3 totals 13 residues. Trimming cost V 4 bases and J 6 bases; bases outside gene matches: 7. The CDR3 reads CASSGGQKSEQYF. The CDR3 region has the DNA TGTGCCAGCAGCGGGGGACAGAAAAGCGAGCAGTACTTC.

This clonotype has only a few counts. This chain joins TRBV20-1 and TRBJ2-1; D is undetermined. Looked up from germline, CDR1 is DFQATT and CDR2 is SNEGSKA (reference sequence). Trimming shortened V by 5 bases and J by 10 bases, and 18 bases separated the two germline ends. The CDR3 consists of 13 residues. CDR3 sequence reads: CSAAPQVQKEQFF. CDR3 nucleotides: TGCAGTGCTGCCCCTCAGGTCCAGAAAGAGCAGTTCTTC.

The V call is TRBV12-3 or TRBV12-4, the J call TRBJ2-5, with D perhaps given as TRBD1 or TRBD2 (5 bases each). V lost 6 bases to trimming and J lost 11 bases, with 25 bases between them. The CDR3 is made up of 15 amino acids. CDR3 amino acids: CASSLRTGQNNEQYF. The CDR3 DNA sequence: TGTGCCAGCAGCCTGAGGACGGGGCAAAACAATGAGCAGTACTTC.

V is TRBV6-5 and J is TRBJ2-2; D is perhaps TRBD1 or TRBD2 (5 bases each). From germline, CDR1 is MNHEY and CDR2 SVGAGI. The CDR3 consists of 16 residues. V was clipped by 5 bases and J by 5 bases, with 18 bases between them. CDR3 nucleotide sequence: TGTGCCAGCAGTAGACGGGCAGGGACCGCTACCGGGGAGCTGTTTTTT. This sequence encodes CASSRRAGTATGELFF.

The rearrangement joins TRBV5-1 to TRBJ1-1; possibly TRBD1 for D (6 bases). Between the trimmed V and J ends, which lost 5 bases and 4 bases, there was a span of 12 bases. This CDR3 has 13 amino acids. Germline V gene lookup returns CDR1 SGHRS and CDR2 YFSETQ. The CDR3 spells CASSQSGVTEAFF. DNA for the CDR3: TGCGCCAGCAGTCAGTCAGGGGTCACTGAAGCTTTCTTT.

V and J are TRBV12-3 or TRBV12-4 and TRBJ1-1, with 7 positions matching TRBD1. V shed 5 bases and J 4 bases; nucleotides not matched to a gene: 7. This CDR3 region has 14 residues. The CDR3 bases are TGTGCCAGCAGTCGATTGACAGGGACCACTGAAGCTTTCTTT. Amino acid sequence: CASSRLTGTTEAFF.

This clonotype was detected a few times. The chain employs TRBV4-1 and TRBJ1-6; unclear D gene. This CDR3 spans 16 amino acids. The germline V and J ends were trimmed by 1 base and 5 bases, with 12 bases remaining between them. Germline V gene lookup returns CDR1 MGHRA and CDR2 YSYEKL. The CDR3 spells CASSQGLRPNNSPLHF. CDR3 coding DNA: TGCGCCAGCAGCCAAGGCCTTCGTCCTAATAATTCACCCCTCCACTTT.

V gene TRBV4-1 combines with J gene TRBJ1-1; D is perhaps TRBD1 (5 bases). The CDR3 has 14 amino acids. Germline CDR1 and CDR2: MGHRA and YSYEKL. The ends were cut back, 3 bases at V and 4 bases at J, with 12 bases in the middle. CDR3 DNA: TGCGCCAGCAGCCATCGGGCGGGGGGCACTGAAGCTTTCTTT. Translating gives CASSHRAGGTEAFF.

The chain couples TRBV2 to TRBJ1-2, with TRBD1 as a possible D gene (5 bases). Germline V lookup: CDR1 SNHLY, CDR2 FYNNEI. The CDR3 is 15 residues long. The V end was cut by 3 bases, the J end by 8 bases, with 19 bases between. CDR3 loop: CASSDRKTEGNGYTF. The CDR3 coding sequence is TGTGCCAGCAGTGACAGAAAGACAGAAGGAAACGGCTACACCTTC.

In its sample, this clonotype was seen once. The chain employs TRBV5-1 and TRBJ1-1, with TRBD1 matching 7 bases. The junction had 4 bases not matched to a gene; V was cut back by 1 base and J by 4 bases. The CDR3 covers 14 residues. CDR1 SGHRS and CDR2 YFSETQ come from the germline V gene. CDR3 residues: CASSLTGQVTEAFF. The CDR3 region has the DNA TGCGCCAGCAGCTTGACTGGACAGGTCACTGAAGCTTTCTTT. The full variable domain, with the rest looked up from reference TRBV5-1 and TRBJ1-1, is KAGVTQTPRYLIKTRGQQVTLSCSPISGHRSVSWYQQTPGQGLQFLFEYFSETQRNKGNFPGRFSGRQFSNSRSEMNVSTLELGDSALYLCASSLTGQVTEAFFGQGTRLTVV.

There are a few counts of this clonotype. The J gene is TRBJ1-5, the V gene TRBV7-2; TRBD1 is a possible D gene (5 bases). CDR3 length equals 16 residues. V dropped 2 bases and J dropped 6 bases, with 17 bases sitting between them. Germline CDR1 is SGHTA and CDR2 is FQGNSA. The CDR3 reads CASSLLGGSSGQPQHF. Here the CDR3 DNA reads TGTGCCAGCAGCTTACTTGGGGGTTCTAGCGGTCAGCCCCAGCATTTT. Filled out from reference TRBV7-2 and TRBJ1-5, the complete variable domain reads GAGVSQSPSNKVTEKGKDVELRCDPISGHTALYWYRQSLGQGLEFLIYFQGNSAPDKSGLPSDRFSAERTGGSVSTLTIQRTQQEDSAVYLCASSLLGGSSGQPQHFGDGTRLSIL.

The chain carries TRBV7-2 and TRBJ2-1; 16 bases map to TRBD2. The trim removed 4 bases at V and 2 bases at J, leaving 8 bases unmatched. Per germline, CDR1 SGHTA and CDR2 FQGNSA. The CDR3 consists of 19 residues. This chain's CDR3 is CASSSPGTSGGAAYNEQFF. CDR3 nucleotide sequence: TGTGCCAGCAGCTCCCCTGGGACTAGCGGGGGGGCAGCCTACAATGAGCAGTTCTTC.

About this clonotype itself: This may stem from a read error, because a much larger clone lies one nucleotide away. The chain joins TRBV5-1 to TRBJ2-1, with TRBD1 matching over 8 bases. The CDR3 is made up of 15 amino acids. Germline CDR1 and CDR2: SGHRS and YFSETQ. The trim removed 4 bases at V and 9 bases at J, leaving 12 bases unmatched. The CDR3 sequence is CASSPPGTGSGEQFF. For the CDR3, the DNA is TGCGCCAGCAGCCCACCCGGGACAGGAAGCGGTGAGCAGTTCTTC.

Concerning this clonotype itself: This may be a read error: a much more frequent sequence differs by one nucleotide. The chain uses TRBV7-2 and TRBJ2-1, with D possibly TRBD1 on 6 matching bases. TRBJ2-7 matches the DNA end more closely, so the J call is doubtful. This CDR3 is 15 amino acids long. Germline CDR1 reads SGHTA; CDR2 reads FQGNSA. DNA for the CDR3: TGTGCCAGCAGCTCTCAGCCCGGACAGTACAATGAGCAGTACTTC. Translation: CASSSQPGQYNEQYF.

This clonotype was observed a single time. It may be a read error: a sequence one base away is much more abundant. The chain joins TRBV29-1 to TRBJ2-1; no definite D call. V dropped 6 bases and J dropped 13 bases, with 19 bases sitting between them. This CDR3 spans 12 amino acids. The germline V gene has CDR1 SQVTM and CDR2 ANQGSEA. Written as DNA, the CDR3 is TGCAGCGTCCGAGGCTACCAAGAGACCCAGTTCTTC. As protein: CSVRGYQETQFF.

This chain joins TRBV6-5 and TRBJ2-3, with 13 bases fitting TRBD2. Germline CDR1 reads MNHEY; CDR2 reads SVGAGI. This CDR3 spans 14 amino acids. J gave up 11 bases and V 5 bases, and 7 bases lay outside the gene matches. The chain's CDR3 is CASSPQTSGRKQYF. The DNA for the CDR3 is TGTGCCAGCAGTCCTCAGACTAGCGGGAGGAAGCAGTATTTT.